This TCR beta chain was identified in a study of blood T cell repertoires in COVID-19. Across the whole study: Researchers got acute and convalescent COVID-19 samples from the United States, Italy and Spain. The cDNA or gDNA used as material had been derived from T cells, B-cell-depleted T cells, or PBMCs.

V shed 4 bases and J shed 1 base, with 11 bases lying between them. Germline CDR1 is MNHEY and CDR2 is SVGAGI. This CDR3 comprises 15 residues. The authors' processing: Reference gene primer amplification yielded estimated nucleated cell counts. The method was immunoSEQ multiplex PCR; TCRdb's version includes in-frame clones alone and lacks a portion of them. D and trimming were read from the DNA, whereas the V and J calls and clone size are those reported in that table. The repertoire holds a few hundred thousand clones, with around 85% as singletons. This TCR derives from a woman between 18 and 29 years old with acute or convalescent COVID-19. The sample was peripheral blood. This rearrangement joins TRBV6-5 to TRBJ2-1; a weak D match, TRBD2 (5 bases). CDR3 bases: TGTGCCAGCAGTTTGCGGACTGGGTCCTACAATGAGCAGTTCTTC. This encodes CASSLRTGSYNEQFF.